Shown below are 14 T cell receptor beta chains from a single sample sequenced in a study of neurological immune-mediated disorders. TCRdb called the 5' RACE reads again in MiXCR, with one record for every CDR3 protein. This table holds 50,000 to 60,000 distinct CDR3 sequences, roughly 15% found once. Sequencing was done on a sample of PBMCs. The source of these receptors is a man aged 60 to 75 in good health.

This clonotype came up many times. V and J are TRBV6-2 or TRBV6-3 and TRBJ2-3; D gene unclear. The germline V gene encodes CDR1 MNHEY and CDR2 SVGEGT. V gave up 4 bases and J gave up 3 bases, with 2 bases separating them. The CDR3 sequence is 11 residues long. CDR3 coding DNA: TGTGCCAGCAGTTCTACAGATACGCAGTATTTT. As protein: CASSSTDTQYF.

Ten or more counts support this clonotype. The J gene is TRBJ2-5, the V gene TRBV12-3 or TRBV12-4; no clear D. This CDR3 comprises 12 residues. V lost 5 bases and J 2 bases, leaving 6 bases between the germline ends. In DNA form, the CDR3 reads TGTGCCAGCAGTCCCTTTCAAGAGACCCAGTACTTC. This encodes CASSPFQETQYF.

On this clonotype itself: A much larger clone is a single base away; this may be a read error. This likely comes from a read error, as the CDR3 has no conserved phenylalanine or tryptophan at its end. The chain is built from TRBV7-8 and TRBJ2-3; a possible D gene is TRBD1 (6 bases). The CDR3 sequence is 15 residues long. CDR1 is SGHVS and CDR2 is FQNEAQ in the germline V gene. V lost 1 base and J lost 6, with 14 bases in between. CDR3 DNA: TGTGCCAGCAGCTTAGTGGATATGGGGGCTGATACGCAGTATTCT. The encoded protein is CASSLVDMGADTQYS.

The chain joins TRBV4-2 to TRBJ2-1; D is unresolved. Germline assignment: CDR1 LGHNA and CDR2 YNFKEQ. The CDR3 runs 14 residues. V lost 8 bases, J lost 3 bases, and 14 bases lay in between. Written as DNA, the CDR3 is TGTGCCAGCCAACACTCGAATCTCTACAATGAGCAGTTCTTC. Translating gives CASQHSNLYNEQFF.

This clonotype came up many times. The V gene is TRBV7-3, the J gene TRBJ2-2; tentatively, D is TRBD1 (5 bases). V was pared by 5 bases and J by 5 bases, with 9 bases between. This CDR3 region has 13 residues. Looked up from germline, CDR1 is SGHTA and CDR2 is FQGTGA. CDR3: CASSPQGTGELFF. The DNA of the CDR3 is TGTGCCAGCAGCCCCCAGGGAACCGGGGAGCTGTTTTTT.

This clonotype was counted many times. The chain has TRBV20-1 and TRBJ1-4; D might be TRBD1 (6 bases). The ends were cut back, 5 bases at V and 5 bases at J, with 9 bases in the middle. The CDR3 totals 12 residues. Germline values: CDR1 DFQATT, CDR2 SNEGSKA (reference sequence). In DNA form, the CDR3 reads TGCAGTGCTCGGAGGGGGAATGAAAAACTGTTTTTT. Protein: CSARRGNEKLFF.

This clonotype was detected many times. The chain combines TRBV5-1 with TRBJ2-1, with D possibly TRBD1 on 6 matching bases. Trimming cost V 0 bases and J 6 bases, with 13 bases left between them. CDR3 length: 15 amino acids. Germline V lookup: CDR1 SGHRS, CDR2 YFSETQ. DNA of the CDR3: TGCGCCAGCAGCTTGGAAGGGCTAGGGGGCAATGAGCAGTTCTTC. This encodes CASSLEGLGGNEQFF.

By proportion, this clonotype is medium-sized. The V call is TRBV24-1, the J call TRBJ2-5, with 7 bases identical to TRBD2. J was trimmed by 2 bases and V by 2 bases; bases with no gene match: 13. CDR1 and CDR2 from the germline V gene are KGHDR and SFDVKD. The CDR3 sequence is 18 residues long. The CDR3 here is CATSDSSLAGASQETQYF. The CDR3 DNA sequence: TGTGCCACCAGTGATTCTTCTTTGGCGGGAGCCTCACAAGAGACCCAGTACTTC.

There are many counts of this clonotype. The chain combines TRBV5-1 with TRBJ2-7; 7 bases are a match to TRBD1. This CDR3 has 14 residues. V was clipped by 0 bases and J by 2 bases; unmatched bases: 2. Germline assignment: CDR1 SGHRS and CDR2 YFSETQ. CDR3 protein: CASSLAGTAYEQYF. CDR3 DNA sequence: TGCGCCAGCAGCTTGGCAGGGACAGCCTACGAGCAGTACTTC.

There are many counts of this clonotype. The V gene is TRBV12-3 or TRBV12-4, the J gene TRBJ1-5; D is undetermined. This CDR3 contains 14 residues. The germline V and J ends were trimmed by 1 base and 3 bases, with 7 bases remaining between them. The CDR3 reads CASSLVSLNQPQHF. As DNA, the CDR3 is TGTGCCAGCAGTTTAGTCAGTCTCAATCAGCCCCAGCATTTT.

This chain joins TRBV3-2 and TRBJ2-1; the table names TRBD1, a call not compared with the DNA. TRBV3-2 is annotated as a pseudogene. CDR3 length equals 20 residues. The CDR3, as DNA: TGTGCCAGCAGCCAAGATCGGGGTAGGGGGGGAGGAACCTCCTACAATGAGCAGTTCTTC. Amino acids: CASSQDRGRGGGTSYNEQFF.

This clonotype was observed many times. The chain links TRBV5-1 to TRBJ2-2; D perhaps matches TRBD2 (6 bases). Looked up from germline, CDR1 is SGHRS and CDR2 is YFSETQ. The V gene lost 4 bases and the J gene lost 0 bases, with 10 bases spanning the gap. The CDR3 spans 15 residues. The CDR3 sequence: CASSLTGANTGELFF. The CDR3 DNA reads TGCGCCAGCAGCCTGACGGGGGCGAACACCGGGGAGCTGTTTTTT. Full variable domain (missing parts from reference TRBV5-1 and TRBJ2-2): KAGVTQTPRYLIKTRGQQVTLSCSPISGHRSVSWYQQTPGQGLQFLFEYFSETQRNKGNFPGRFSGRQFSNSRSEMNVSTLELGDSALYLCASSLTGANTGELFFGEGSRLTVL.

The table lists this clonotype with many counts. The chain combines TRBV20-1 with TRBJ1-5; maybe TRBD1 (5 bases). The V and J ends lost 0 bases and 4 bases respectively, with 16 bases between them. Germline V lookup: CDR1 DFQATT, CDR2 SNEGSKA (reference sequence). The CDR3 runs to 16 residues. The CDR3 here is CSARDPRGVNNQPQHF. The CDR3 coding sequence is TGCAGTGCTAGAGATCCGCGAGGGGTCAATAATCAGCCCCAGCATTTT.

This clonotype was counted many times. The chain links TRBV5-1 to TRBJ2-3; D unresolved. CDR3 length: 14 residues. Germline CDR1 reads SGHRS; CDR2 reads YFSETQ. Trimming removed 2 bases from V and 5 bases from J, with 12 bases in between. The CDR3 region has the DNA TGCGCCAGCAGCTTTGACTGGACCAGAGATACGCAGTATTTT. Translation gives CASSFDWTRDTQYF.